Below, 32 T cell receptor beta chains from the same sample are listed, as sequenced in a study of blood T cell repertoires in COVID-19. TCRdb keeps only in-frame clones here, not all; method: immunoSEQ multiplex PCR. Seen here are 45,000 or so clones, around nine tenths observed once, and the top ten hold 3.5% to 5%. Sequencing was performed on peripheral blood. Receptors originate from a man aged 40-55 years with COVID-19, enrolled during active disease.

In regard to this clone: Compared with germline, one end of the junction differs, possibly owing to a read error. The rearrangement links TRBV6-5 to TRBJ2-3, with unresolved D. This CDR3 contains 13 residues. Per the germline V gene, CDR1 is MNHEY and CDR2 is SVGAGI. The CDR3 sequence: CASSYSGAETQYF. The CDR3 DNA reads TGTGCCAGCAGTTACTCCGGAGCAGAAACGCAGTATTTT.

The chain carries TRBV10-1 and TRBJ2-7, with 12 bases lining up with TRBD2. This CDR3 has 14 amino acids. The ends lost 3 bases at V and 7 bases at J; junction bases unmatched: 4. Germline values: CDR1 WNHNN, CDR2 SYGVQD (reference sequence). Here the CDR3 DNA reads TGCGCCAGCAGTGAAAGTCTAGCGGGAGGGGAGCAGTACTTC. This gives the protein CASSESLAGGEQYF.

The chain links TRBV11-3 to TRBJ1-6, with D possibly matching TRBD1 (6 bases). The CDR3 extends over 13 amino acids. The germline CDR1 and CDR2 sequences are SGHNT and YENEEA. Trimming pared 5 bases from V and 7 bases from J, leaving 9 bases between. CDR3 DNA: TGTGCCAGCAGCAGGGGGATGAATTCACCCCTCCACTTT. It encodes CASSRGMNSPLHF.

The J gene is TRBJ1-5, the V gene TRBV28, with a possible D match to TRBD1 (6 bases). The germline V gene encodes CDR1 MDHEN and CDR2 SYDVKM. This CDR3 is 15 amino acids long. V was cut by 7 bases and J by 2 bases, with 15 bases left in between. CDR3 in amino acids: CASTPGGQGNQPQHF. CDR3 bases: TGTGCCAGCACCCCTGGGGGCCAGGGCAATCAGCCCCAGCATTTT.

This chain connects TRBV9 to TRBJ2-3; 11 nucleotides line up with TRBD2. CDR1 is SGDLS, CDR2 YYNGEE, per germline. This CDR3 contains 16 residues. The trim removed 3 bases at V and 2 bases at J, leaving 5 bases unmatched. CDR3 residues: CASSGSGRGSTDTQYF. CDR3 DNA sequence: TGTGCCAGCAGCGGTAGCGGGAGGGGATCCACAGATACGCAGTATTTT.

V usage is TRBV10-1 and J usage is TRBJ1-6; D perhaps matches TRBD1 (6 bases). The CDR3 is 19 residues long. Germline values: CDR1 WNHNN, CDR2 SYGVQD (reference sequence). The V end was cut by 2 bases, the J end by 4 bases, with 21 bases between. CDR3 protein: CASSEEKQLRQVYNSPLHF. The CDR3 bases are TGCGCCAGCAGTGAGGAAAAGCAATTGCGACAGGTTTATAATTCACCCCTCCACTTT.

V usage is TRBV4-1 and J usage is TRBJ2-7; tentatively, D is TRBD1 (6 bases). The CDR3 has 15 amino acids. The V end was cut by 1 base, the J end by 0 bases, with 10 bases between. CDR1 MGHRA and CDR2 YSYEKL come from the germline V gene. CDR3 residues: CASSQGTASSYEQYF. CDR3 coding DNA: TGCGCCAGCAGCCAAGGGACAGCCAGCTCCTACGAGCAGTACTTC.

This clone was counted between two and nine times. This chain joins TRBV5-1 and TRBJ2-3, with D unclear. CDR1 SGHRS and CDR2 YFSETQ come from the germline V gene. V dropped 0 bases and J dropped 2 bases, with 10 bases sitting between them. There are 15 residues in the CDR3. The CDR3 here is CASSLDSTSTDTQYF. CDR3 nucleotide sequence: TGCGCCAGCAGCTTGGACTCTACTTCCACAGATACGCAGTATTTT.

The rearrangement uses TRBV7-9 and TRBJ1-5, with D unclear. The CDR3 extends over 14 amino acids. Trimming took 1 base from V and 11 from J, leaving 15 bases between them. Germline values: CDR1 SEHNR, CDR2 FQNEAQ (reference sequence). The CDR3 coding sequence is TGTGCCAGCAGCTTAGATCTCCCCGGGGTGACCCAGCATTTT. This encodes CASSLDLPGVTQHF.

The J gene is TRBJ2-5, the V gene TRBV2; TRBD2 agrees at 8 bases. CDR1 is SNHLY, CDR2 FYNNEI, per germline. This CDR3 has 13 amino acids. J was trimmed by 9 bases and V by 6 bases; bases with no gene match: 9. The CDR3 sequence: CASSQGQRGSQYF. The CDR3 region has the DNA TGTGCCAGCAGCCAAGGACAGCGGGGGTCCCAGTACTTC.

The V call is TRBV25-1, the J call TRBJ2-7, with a possible D match to TRBD1 (6 bases). The germline gives CDR1 MGHDK, CDR2 SYGVNS. The CDR3 has 12 residues. V lost 5 bases, J lost 6 bases, and 11 bases lay in between. CDR3: CASSQGQGEQYF. CDR3 nucleotides: TGTGCCAGCAGTCAGGGGCAAGGCGAGCAGTACTTC.

The chain joins TRBV5-1 to TRBJ2-3; 7 bases are a match to TRBD2. V shed 4 bases and J 1 base; nucleotides not matched to a gene: 6. The CDR3 runs 15 residues. Germline V gene sequence: CDR1 SGHRS, CDR2 YFSETQ. The CDR3 DNA reads as TGCGCCAGCAGCACGGGGACTATCGGCACAGATACGCAGTATTTT. Residues: CASSTGTIGTDTQYF.

The chain is built from TRBV18 and TRBJ2-5, with 8 bases matching TRBD1. Germline assignment: CDR1 KGHSH and CDR2 LQKENI. The CDR3 has 17 amino acids. V gave up 5 bases and J gave up 2 bases; unmatched junction bases: 13. The CDR3 region has the DNA TGTGCCAGCTCATCCGAACTCGGGACAGGCTCACAAGAGACCCAGTACTTC. Protein sequence: CASSSELGTGSQETQYF.

This chain joins TRBV4-2 and TRBJ2-2; 8 nucleotides agree with TRBD2. Germline CDR1 is LGHNA and CDR2 is YNFKEQ. The CDR3 spans 18 residues. V was pared by 1 base and J by 5 bases, with 12 bases of the junction left unmatched. The CDR3 nucleotides are TGTGCCAGCAGCCAAGCGGGCGGCGGGGGGATCTATACCGGGGAGCTGTTTTTT. Translating it yields CASSQAGGGGIYTGELFF.

This clone was seen only once. V usage is TRBV11-3 and J usage is TRBJ1-2; possible D gene TRBD1, 5 bases. This CDR3 region has 16 residues. Germline V lookup: CDR1 SGHNT, CDR2 YENEEA. V lost 2 bases and J lost 0, with 13 bases in between. This CDR3 reads CASSLQGTAANYGYTF. Written as DNA, the CDR3 is TGTGCCAGCAGCTTACAGGGTACCGCAGCTAACTATGGCTACACCTTC.

Notes on this clone: The same CDR3 also results from other DNA sequences found in this sample. V is TRBV5-6 and J is TRBJ2-7, with 10 bases that match TRBD1. This CDR3 contains 14 residues. V was pared by 2 bases and J by 2 bases, with 1 base of the junction left unmatched. Germline V gives CDR1 SGHDT, CDR2 YYEEEE. DNA of the CDR3: TGTGCCAGCAGCTTAGGGACAGGGGCCTACGAGCAGTACTTC. Translating gives CASSLGTGAYEQYF.

V usage is TRBV4-2 and J usage is TRBJ2-7; 13 positions agree with TRBD2. V lost 4 bases, J lost 3 bases, and 6 bases stayed unmatched. This CDR3 comprises 16 residues. Germline values: CDR1 LGHNA, CDR2 YNFKEQ. For the CDR3, the DNA is TGTGCCAGCAGCCCTAGGGGACTAGCGGGAAGCTACGAGCAGTACTTC. Protein sequence: CASSPRGLAGSYEQYF.

The rearrangement joins TRBV19 to TRBJ2-3; weak D call: TRBD2 (6 bases). V dropped 5 bases and J dropped 2 bases, with 11 bases sitting between them. CDR1 LNHDA and CDR2 SQIVND come from the germline V gene (reference sequence). This CDR3 comprises 14 residues. CDR3 DNA: TGTGCCAGTAGTGACAGCGGGTACACAGATACGCAGTATTTT. As protein: CASSDSGYTDTQYF.

The V gene is TRBV5-5, the J gene TRBJ2-1; 7 nucleotides align to TRBD2. V gave up 0 bases and J gave up 6 bases; unmatched junction bases: 6. Per germline, CDR1 SGHKS and CDR2 YYEKEE (reference sequence). The CDR3 has 15 amino acids. The CDR3 protein is CASSLVGLDPNEQFF. In DNA form, the CDR3 reads TGTGCCAGCAGCTTGGTAGGACTAGACCCCAATGAGCAGTTCTTC. The entire variable domain, with the rest obtained from reference TRBV5-5 and TRBJ2-1, is as follows: DAGVTQSPTHLIKTRGQQVTLRCSPISGHKSVSWYQQVLGQGPQFIFQYYEKEERGRGNFPDRFSARQFPNYSSELNVNALLLGDSALYLCASSLVGLDPNEQFFGPGTRLTVL.

The chain's CDR3 is CASSLKDSELEQYF. Here the CDR3 DNA reads TGCGCCAGCAGCTTGAAGGACAGCGAGCTCGAGCAGTACTTC. The chain recombines TRBV5-1 with TRBJ2-7; D is perhaps TRBD1 (6 bases). This CDR3 comprises 14 residues. Germline CDR1 and CDR2: SGHRS and YFSETQ. The ends were cut back, 1 base at V and 6 bases at J, with 14 bases in the middle.

The rearrangement uses TRBV30 and TRBJ1-1; a weak D match, TRBD1 (5 bases). The CDR3 extends over 15 amino acids. V was clipped by 0 bases and J by 5 bases, with 16 bases between them. Germline values: CDR1 GTSNPN, CDR2 SVGIG (reference sequence). Written as DNA, the CDR3 is TGTGCCTGGAGTGTACTTAGACAGTCTGGAACTGAAGCTTTCTTT. Amino acids: CAWSVLRQSGTEAFF.

This chain joins TRBV12-3 or TRBV12-4 and TRBJ1-2; D unclear. There are 12 residues in the CDR3. Trimming took off 6 bases at V and 7 bases at J, with 12 bases between the two ends. CDR3 sequence reads: CASRESIGGYTF. CDR3 nucleotides: TGTGCCAGCAGGGAGAGCATTGGTGGCTACACCTTC.

The chain couples TRBV7-8 to TRBJ2-2; 7 bases are a match to TRBD2. This CDR3 has 14 amino acids. Germline CDR1 and CDR2: SGHVS and FQNEAQ. Trimming at V came to 8 bases and at J to 1 base, leaving 4 bases not matched to a gene. The CDR3 sequence is CASVRTRNTGELFF. The DNA of the CDR3 is TGTGCCAGCGTAAGGACTAGGAACACCGGGGAGCTGTTTTTT. The variable domain in full, completed from reference TRBV7-8 and TRBJ2-2, reads GAGVSQSPRYKVAKRGQDVALRCDPISGHVSLFWYQQALGQGPEFLTYFQNEAQLDKSGLPSDRFFAERPEGSVSTLKIQRTQQEDSAVYLCASVRTRNTGELFFGEGSRLTVL.

The rearrangement links TRBV18 to TRBJ2-2; a possible D gene is TRBD2 (6 bases). Deletions cut 3 bases from V and 11 bases from J, with 16 bases between. Germline loops: CDR1 KGHSH, CDR2 LQKENI. The CDR3 spans 14 residues. CDR3 nucleotides: TGTGCCAGCTCACCTTCCCGGGCCGCGGGAGAGCTGTTTTTT. Translating it yields CASSPSRAAGELFF.

The rearrangement links TRBV28 to TRBJ1-5; a possible D gene is TRBD1 (6 bases). The CDR3 is 15 residues long. Deletions cut 2 bases from V and 2 bases from J, with 10 bases between. Germline CDR1 MDHEN, CDR2 SYDVKM. The DNA for the CDR3 is TGTGCCAGCAGTTTAATGGGGGCGGGCAATCAGCCCCAGCATTTT. Amino acid sequence: CASSLMGAGNQPQHF.

This chain uses TRBV9 with TRBJ2-3; D is possibly TRBD1 (5 bases). CDR1 SGDLS and CDR2 YYNGEE come from the germline V gene. V was cut by 0 bases and J by 6 bases, with 14 bases left in between. This CDR3 is built from 15 residues. CDR3 loop: CASSVEGMGWDTQYF. The CDR3 DNA follows: TGTGCCAGCAGCGTAGAGGGGATGGGATGGGATACGCAGTATTTT. Supplemented by reference TRBV9 and TRBJ2-3, the full variable domain reads DSGVTQTPKHLITATGQRVTLRCSPRSGDLSVYWYQQSLDQGLQFLIQYYNGEERAKGNILERFSAQQFPDLHSELNLSSLELGDSALYFCASSVEGMGWDTQYFGPGTRLTVL.

The chain carries TRBV2 and TRBJ1-3; D perhaps matches TRBD1 (5 bases). The germline gives CDR1 SNHLY, CDR2 FYNNEI. The CDR3 spans 14 residues. V shed 3 bases and J shed 2 bases, with 8 bases lying between them. CDR3 DNA: TGTGCCAGCAGTGATCAAGGGGCTGGAAACACCATATATTTT. Its translation is CASSDQGAGNTIYF.

The rearrangement links TRBV4-2 to TRBJ2-7; no definite D call. V gave up 0 bases and J gave up 6 bases, with 6 bases separating them. Germline assignment: CDR1 LGHNA and CDR2 YNFKEQ. The CDR3 is made up of 12 amino acids. For the CDR3, the DNA is TGTGCCAGCAGCCAAGAGGGCCGCGAGCAGTACTTC. It encodes CASSQEGREQYF.

This chain connects TRBV19 to TRBJ2-1, with 9 bases fitting TRBD2. The CDR3 has 13 residues. The V gene end was trimmed by 0 bases and the J gene end by 15 bases; junction bases not matched to a gene: 6. The germline V gene encodes CDR1 LNHDA and CDR2 SQIVND (reference sequence). The chain's CDR3 is CASSIEERGALFF. The DNA of the CDR3 is TGTGCCAGTAGTATAGAAGAGCGGGGGGCCCTGTTCTTC.

This clone was seen only once. This chain connects TRBV4-1 to TRBJ2-5; TRBD1 agrees at 9 bases. The CDR3 runs to 14 residues. The V segment lost 4 bases and the J segment 5 bases; nucleotides outside the gene matches: 5. Germline lookup yields CDR1 MGHRA and CDR2 YSYEKL. CDR3 sequence: CASSREQGAETQYF. DNA of the CDR3: TGCGCCAGCAGCCGTGAACAGGGGGCCGAGACCCAGTACTTC.

The rearrangement uses TRBV19 and TRBJ1-1, with 7 bases matching TRBD1. CDR1 is LNHDA, CDR2 SQIVND, per germline (reference sequence). J lost 11 bases, V lost 1 base, and 7 bases had no gene match. The CDR3 is made up of 13 amino acids. In DNA, the CDR3 is TGTGCCAGTAGTATAGGGAGGGGGCAAATGGCTTTCTTT. Its protein is CASSIGRGQMAFF.

The CDR3 region has the DNA TGCGCCAGCAGCTTGGCAGGGCCCGGGGAGCTGTTTTTT. It codes for CASSLAGPGELFF. V is TRBV5-1 and J is TRBJ2-2, with D possibly being TRBD1 (5 bases). The CDR3 contains 13 residues. V lost 0 bases and J lost 6, with 6 bases in between. The V gene's germline CDR1 is SGHRS and CDR2 YFSETQ.